The rows below give T cell receptor beta chains drawn from one sample of a study of T cell changes during pregnancy in multiple sclerosis. The protocol was immunoSEQ multiplex PCR, while the TCRdb copy is restricted to in-frame clones and leaves out a portion. The sample holds just under 80,000 clones, over 80% seen once. The sample in question was peripheral blood, obtained in the first trimester of pregnancy. The receptor set was obtained from a female donor with multiple sclerosis, enrolled in a pregnancy study. Each CDR3 is given with its conserved first and last residue. The D gene is left open where the match is weak.

V gene	J gene	D gene	CDR3 protein
TRBV5-1	TRBJ1-1	TRBD1	CASSGGTGGTEAFF
TRBV7-2	TRBJ2-7	TRBD2	CASSPTSGRGEQYF
TRBV5-1	TRBJ1-1	TRBD1	CASSLAQGSTEAFF
TRBV4-2	TRBJ2-2	TRBD2	CASSQRLAEGSGELFF
TRBV29-1	TRBJ1-5	NA	CSAGGRNQPQHF
TRBV9	TRBJ2-1	NA	CASSVELAWNEQFF
TRBV19	TRBJ2-7	NA	CASSIVGTQAKEQYF
TRBV10-2	TRBJ2-3	NA	CASSGPGAVTDTQYF
TRBV9	TRBJ2-1	TRBD1	CASYGTGPYTCYNEQFF
TRBV13	TRBJ2-7	TRBD1	CASSPVSGQGIYEQYF
TRBV6-5	TRBJ2-5	NA	CASSYGRGGQETQYF
TRBV28	TRBJ1-2	TRBD1	CASSSRQGFYGYTF
TRBV2	TRBJ1-2	TRBD1	CASTPGQGLGYGYTF
TRBV2	TRBJ2-1	NA	CASSEARGNEQFF
TRBV7-2	TRBJ2-1	NA	CASSLVRGSGTYNEQFF
TRBV2	TRBJ2-1	TRBD1	CASTPGQGKNEQFF
TRBV9	TRBJ2-2	TRBD2	CASSPRGTRGTGELFF
TRBV5-1	TRBJ2-2	NA	CASSLGQSDTGELFF
TRBV27	TRBJ1-3	TRBD1	CASSSGTGYGNTIYF
TRBV7-9	TRBJ2-7	TRBD1	CASSLDFSDRNLYEQYF
TRBV7-9	TRBJ2-5	NA	CASSFKNSGETQYF
TRBV7-6	TRBJ2-7	NA	CASSLRGQSYEQYF